The rows below give T cell receptor beta chains drawn from one sample of a study of blood T cell repertoires in COVID-19. TCRdb's table, derived via immunoSEQ multiplex PCR, lists solely in-frame clones and lacks some. The sample lists over 100,000 clones; 82% were seen once. Sequencing was carried out using peripheral blood. The receptors come from a man between 65 and 85 years old with acute or convalescent COVID-19. Both conserved end residues are part of each CDR3. A D gene is named only where the DNA matches it firmly. Clone size is shown for a subset of rows, as once, few, many or a class of expanded clone.

clone size	D gene	V gene	J gene	CDR3 protein	CDR3 DNA
.	.	TRBV28	TRBJ1-6	CASRQGNSPLHF	TGTGCCAGCAGACAGGGAAATTCACCCCTCCACTTT
few	.	TRBV18	TRBJ1-1	CASSPSGSTEAFF	TGTGCCAGCTCTCCTTCTGGCAGCACTGAAGCTTTCTTT
.	TRBD1	TRBV6-5	TRBJ1-6	CASTQGQSIRFVLHF	TGTGCCAGCACCCAGGGACAGTCAATCCGGTTTGTCCTCCACTTT
.	TRBD1	TRBV9	TRBJ1-2	CASSSQGGGYTF	TGTGCCAGCAGCTCACAGGGGGGTGGCTACACCTTC
.	TRBD2	TRBV12-5	TRBJ2-2	CASGRLYTGTSGANTGELFF	TGTGCTAGTGGTCGGCTATATACCGGGACTAGCGGAGCGAACACCGGGGAGCTGTTTTTT
.	.	TRBV28	TRBJ1-2	CASRTTGRDGYTF	TGTGCCAGCAGAACCACAGGGAGGGATGGCTACACCTTC
.	.	TRBV27	TRBJ2-3	CASSLQGQDTQYF	TGTGCCAGCAGTCTACAGGGCCAAGATACGCAGTATTTT
.	TRBD2	TRBV18	TRBJ2-1	CASSPPGGPRNEQFF	TGTGCCAGCTCACCCCCGGGAGGGCCGAGGAATGAGCAGTTCTTC
.	TRBD1	TRBV18	TRBJ1-2	CASSPTQGANGYTF	TGTGCCAGCTCACCGACCCAGGGGGCCAATGGCTACACCTTC
.	TRBD1	TRBV13	TRBJ1-2	CASSLGAGSQGARNYGYTF	TGTGCCAGCAGCTTAGGGGCGGGATCGCAGGGGGCGCGGAACTATGGCTACACCTTC
.	.	TRBV24-1	TRBJ1-4	CATSPREQLFF	TGTGCCACCAGTCCCCGGGAGCAACTGTTTTTT
.	TRBD1	TRBV6-5	TRBJ2-5	CASSSPGDRKETQYF	TGTGCCAGCAGTTCCCCCGGGGACAGAAAAGAGACCCAGTACTTC
.	.	TRBV2	TRBJ1-5	CASSERRNQPQHF	TGTGCCAGCAGTGAGCGGCGGAATCAGCCCCAGCATTTT
once	.	TRBV7-9	TRBJ2-2	CASSPWRSGGSGELFF	TGTGCCAGCAGCCCCTGGCGCTCGGGGGGCAGCGGGGAGCTGTTTTTT
few	.	TRBV28	TRBJ1-2	CASSSPSGGGYYGYTF	TGTGCCAGCAGTTCGCCCTCCGGGGGAGGTTACTATGGCTACACCTTC
once	.	TRBV11-2	TRBJ1-1	CASRQGLTEAFF	TGTGCCAGCAGACAGGGTCTCACTGAAGCTTTCTTT
.	TRBD2	TRBV6-5	TRBJ2-7	CASSFRLAASTYEQYF	TGTGCCAGCAGTTTCCGACTAGCGGCCTCAACCTACGAGCAGTACTTC
.	TRBD1	TRBV9	TRBJ2-5	CASSVGRGTRETQYF	TGTGCCAGCAGCGTGGGCAGGGGGACCCGCGAGACCCAGTACTTC
few	.	TRBV19	TRBJ2-7	CASSIAFGVEQYF	TGTGCCAGTAGTATTGCTTTCGGGGTCGAGCAGTACTTC
.	TRBD1	TRBV18	TRBJ1-1	CASSQGAQRTEAFF	TGTGCCAGCTCACAGGGGGCGCAGAGAACTGAAGCTTTCTTT
.	TRBD1	TRBV9	TRBJ1-6	CASSVGGRGDSPLHF	TGTGCCAGCAGCGTTGGGGGCAGGGGGGATTCACCCCTCCACTTT
.	.	TRBV28	TRBJ1-2	CASSFVTARTVWGYTF	TGTGCCAGCAGTTTCGTTACGGCTCGGACAGTCTGGGGCTACACCTTC
.	TRBD1	TRBV2	TRBJ2-7	CASSPLRDSYYEQYF	TGTGCCAGCAGCCCACTAAGGGACAGCTACTACGAGCAGTACTTC
.	.	TRBV7-2	TRBJ2-2	CASSSQRAAGELFF	TGTGCCAGCAGCTCCCAGAGGGCTGCTGGGGAGCTGTTTTTT
few	.	TRBV7-9	TRBJ1-4	CASSPRTSNEKLFF	TGTGCCAGCAGCCCACGCACGAGTAATGAAAAACTGTTTTTT
.	TRBD2	TRBV9	TRBJ2-2	CASSTTRGGAGELFF	TGTGCCAGCAGCACCACTCGCGGGGGGGCCGGGGAGCTGTTTTTT
.	TRBD1	TRBV6-1	TRBJ2-7	CASSDRDRGRREQYF	TGTGCCAGCAGTGACCGGGACAGGGGGCGTCGAGAGCAGTACTTC
.	TRBD1	TRBV9	TRBJ2-2	CASSVAGGVNTGELFF	TGTGCCAGCAGCGTAGCAGGGGGAGTGAACACCGGGGAGCTGTTTTTT
.	TRBD2	TRBV15	TRBJ2-1	CATSRAGGEQNEQFF	TGTGCCACCAGCAGAGCGGGGGGGGAACAGAATGAGCAGTTCTTC